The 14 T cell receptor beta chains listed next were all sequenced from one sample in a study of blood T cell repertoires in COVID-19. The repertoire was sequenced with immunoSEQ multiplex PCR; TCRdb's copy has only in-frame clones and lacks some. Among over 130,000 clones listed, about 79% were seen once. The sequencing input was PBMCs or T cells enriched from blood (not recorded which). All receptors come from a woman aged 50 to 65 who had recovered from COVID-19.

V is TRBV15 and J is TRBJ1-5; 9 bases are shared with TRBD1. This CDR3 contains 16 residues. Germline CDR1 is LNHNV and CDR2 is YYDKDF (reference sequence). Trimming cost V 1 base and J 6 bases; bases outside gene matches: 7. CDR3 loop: CATSRVRDRDLQPQHF. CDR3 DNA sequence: TGTGCCACCAGCAGAGTCCGGGACAGGGATCTTCAGCCCCAGCATTTT. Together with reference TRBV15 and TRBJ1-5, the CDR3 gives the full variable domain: DAMVIQNPRYQVTQFGKPVTLSCSQTLNHNVMYWYQQKSSQAPKLLFHYYDKDFNNEADTPDNFQSRRPNTSFCFLDIRSPGLGDTAMYLCATSRVRDRDLQPQHFGDGTRLSIL.

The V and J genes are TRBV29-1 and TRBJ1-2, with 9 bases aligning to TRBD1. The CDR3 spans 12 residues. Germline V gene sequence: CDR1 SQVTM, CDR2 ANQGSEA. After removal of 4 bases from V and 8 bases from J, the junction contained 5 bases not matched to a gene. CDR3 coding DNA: TGCAGCGTTGGTCGGGACAGGGACGGCTACACCTTC. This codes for CSVGRDRDGYTF.

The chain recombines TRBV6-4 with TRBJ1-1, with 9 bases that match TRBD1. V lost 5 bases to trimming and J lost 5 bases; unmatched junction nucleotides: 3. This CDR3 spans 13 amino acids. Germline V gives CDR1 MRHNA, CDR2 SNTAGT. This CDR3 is CASSRTGETEAFF. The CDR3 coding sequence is TGTGCCAGCAGTCGGACAGGGGAGACTGAAGCTTTCTTT.

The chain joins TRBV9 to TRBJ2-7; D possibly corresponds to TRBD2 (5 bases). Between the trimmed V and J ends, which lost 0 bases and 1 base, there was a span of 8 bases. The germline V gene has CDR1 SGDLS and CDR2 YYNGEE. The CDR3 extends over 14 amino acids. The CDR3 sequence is CASSVGGLSYEQYF. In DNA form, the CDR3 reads TGTGCCAGCAGCGTAGGCGGGCTATCCTACGAGCAGTACTTC. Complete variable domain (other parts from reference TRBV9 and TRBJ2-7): DSGVTQTPKHLITATGQRVTLRCSPRSGDLSVYWYQQSLDQGLQFLIQYYNGEERAKGNILERFSAQQFPDLHSELNLSSLELGDSALYFCASSVGGLSYEQYFGPGTRLTVT.

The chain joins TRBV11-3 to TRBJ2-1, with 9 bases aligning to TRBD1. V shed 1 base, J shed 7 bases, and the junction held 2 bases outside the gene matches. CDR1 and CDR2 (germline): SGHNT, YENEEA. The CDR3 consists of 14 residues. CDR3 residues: CASSLVGTGNEQFF. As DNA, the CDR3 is TGTGCCAGCAGCTTAGTGGGGACAGGGAATGAGCAGTTCTTC.

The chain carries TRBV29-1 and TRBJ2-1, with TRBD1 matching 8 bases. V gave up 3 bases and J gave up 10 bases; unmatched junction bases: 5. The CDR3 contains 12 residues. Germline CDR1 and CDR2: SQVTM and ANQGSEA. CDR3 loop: CSVETGAYEQFF. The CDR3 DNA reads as TGCAGCGTTGAGACAGGGGCATACGAGCAGTTCTTC.

In DNA, the CDR3 is TGTGCCAGCAGCAAGGGGTCCCGCTCCGAGCAGTACTTC. Translating gives CASSKGSRSEQYF. V is TRBV7-8 and J is TRBJ2-7; a weak D match, TRBD1 (5 bases). This CDR3 is built from 13 residues. Trimming pared 5 bases from V and 6 bases from J, leaving 14 bases between. Germline V gene data show CDR1 as SGHVS and CDR2 as FQNEAQ. The variable domain in full, with the rest retrieved from reference TRBV7-8 and TRBJ2-7, is GAGVSQSPRYKVAKRGQDVALRCDPISGHVSLFWYQQALGQGPEFLTYFQNEAQLDKSGLPSDRFFAERPEGSVSTLKIQRTQQEDSAVYLCASSKGSRSEQYFGPGTRLTVT.

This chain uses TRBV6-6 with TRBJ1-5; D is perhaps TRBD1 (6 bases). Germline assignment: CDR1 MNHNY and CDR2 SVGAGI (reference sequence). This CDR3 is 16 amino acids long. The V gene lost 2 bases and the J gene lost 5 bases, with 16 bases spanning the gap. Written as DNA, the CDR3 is TGTGCCAGCAGTTACGGTCAACAGGGAGGGGATCAGCCCCAGCATTTT. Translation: CASSYGQQGGDQPQHF.

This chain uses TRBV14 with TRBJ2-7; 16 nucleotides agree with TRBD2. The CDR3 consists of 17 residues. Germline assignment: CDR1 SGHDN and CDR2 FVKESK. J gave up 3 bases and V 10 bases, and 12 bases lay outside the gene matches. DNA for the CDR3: TGTGCCATCCTTCCCGGGACTAGCGGGAGGGCTAACTACGAGCAGTACTTC. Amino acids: CAILPGTSGRANYEQYF. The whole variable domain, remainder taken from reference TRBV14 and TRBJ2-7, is EAGVTQFPSHSVIEKGQTVTLRCDPISGHDNLYWYRRVMGKEIKFLLHFVKESKQDESGMPNNRFLAERTGGTYSTLKVQPAELEDSGVYFCAILPGTSGRANYEQYFGPGTRLTVT.

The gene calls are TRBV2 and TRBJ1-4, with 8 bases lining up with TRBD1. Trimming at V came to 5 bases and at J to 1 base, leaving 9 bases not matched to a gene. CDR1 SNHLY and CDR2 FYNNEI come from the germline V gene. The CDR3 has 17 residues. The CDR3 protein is CASSSDRGLLTNEKLFF. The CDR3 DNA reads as TGTGCCAGCAGTTCCGACAGGGGCCTTCTAACTAATGAAAAACTGTTTTTT.

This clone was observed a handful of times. The CDR3 here is CASSQEIGDRAPLHF. Written as DNA, the CDR3 is TGCGCCAGCAGCCAAGAAATAGGGGATAGGGCACCCCTCCACTTT. The rearrangement uses TRBV4-1 and TRBJ1-6, with a tentative D call TRBD1 (5 bases). This CDR3 comprises 15 residues. Trimming removed 0 bases at V and 11 bases at J, with 14 bases between. In germline, CDR1 is MGHRA, CDR2 YSYEKL.

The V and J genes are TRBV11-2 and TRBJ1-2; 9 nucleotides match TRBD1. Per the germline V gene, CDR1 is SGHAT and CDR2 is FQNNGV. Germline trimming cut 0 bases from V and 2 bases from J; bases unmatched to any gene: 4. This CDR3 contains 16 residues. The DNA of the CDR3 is TGTGCCAGCAGCTTAGATCCGGGACAGGGAAACTATGGCTACACCTTC. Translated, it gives CASSLDPGQGNYGYTF. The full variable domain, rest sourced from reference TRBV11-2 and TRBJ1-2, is EAGVAQSPRYKIIEKRQSVAFWCNPISGHATLYWYQQILGQGPKLLIQFQNNGVVDDSQLPKDRFSAERLKGVDSTLKIQPAKLEDSAVYLCASSLDPGQGNYGYTFGSGTRLTVV.

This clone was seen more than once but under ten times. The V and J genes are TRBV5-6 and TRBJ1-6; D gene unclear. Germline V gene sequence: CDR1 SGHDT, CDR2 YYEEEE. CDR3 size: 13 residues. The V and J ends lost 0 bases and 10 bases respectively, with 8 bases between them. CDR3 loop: CASSLGAGSPLHF. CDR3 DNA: TGTGCCAGCAGCTTGGGGGCGGGGTCACCCCTCCACTTT.

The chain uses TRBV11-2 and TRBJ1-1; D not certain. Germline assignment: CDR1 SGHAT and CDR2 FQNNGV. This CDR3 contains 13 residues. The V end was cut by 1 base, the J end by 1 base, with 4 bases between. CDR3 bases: TGTGCCAGCAGCTTAGGGGCGAACACTGAAGCTTTCTTT. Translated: CASSLGANTEAFF.